The 17 T cell receptor beta chains below all came from one sample that was sequenced in a study of response to subunit inactivated influenza vaccine. TCRdb analysed the RT-PCR reads with MiXCR anew, one entry per CDR3 protein. This repertoire shows around 580,000 distinct CDR3 sequences, about 10% found once; its top ten account for about 9.4%. Sequences were derived from PBMCs from blood, sampled on the day of vaccination. These receptors were obtained from a man in his fifties or sixties who received an inactivated influenza vaccine.

This clonotype came up many times. The chain uses TRBV11-2 and TRBJ2-3, with a possible D match to TRBD2 (5 bases). Germline-derived CDR1 and CDR2 are SGHAT and FQNNGV. CDR3 length: 14 residues. V lost 4 bases and J lost 2, with 10 bases in between. The CDR3 region has the DNA TGTGCCAGCAGCTCCCTGACTAACACAGATACGCAGTATTTT. Protein sequence: CASSSLTNTDTQYF.

This clonotype was counted a few times. The chain has TRBV7-3 and TRBJ1-1, with TRBD1 identical over 8 bases. The CDR3 sequence is 13 residues long. Germline CDR1 SGHTA, CDR2 FQGTGA. V lost 5 bases and J lost 3; bases outside the gene matches: 2. The CDR3 sequence is CASSETGDTEAFF. In DNA, the CDR3 is TGTGCCAGCAGCGAGACAGGGGACACTGAAGCTTTCTTT. Together with reference TRBV7-3 and TRBJ1-1, the CDR3 gives the full variable domain: GAGVSQTPSNKVTEKGKYVELRCDPISGHTALYWYRQSLGQGPEFLIYFQGTGAADDSGLPNDRFFAVRPEGSVSTLKIQRTERGDSAVYLCASSETGDTEAFFGQGTRLTVV.

This clonotype was seen a handful of times. This chain links TRBV20-1 with TRBJ2-1, with D perhaps given as TRBD1 or TRBD2 (5 bases each). Germline CDR1 and CDR2: DFQATT and SNEGSKA (reference sequence). This CDR3 is built from 14 residues. Trimming left V 2 bases short and J 8 bases short, with 16 bases between. The CDR3 is CSARLARVGDEQFF. The CDR3 nucleotides are TGCAGTGCTAGACTAGCTCGGGTGGGGGATGAGCAGTTCTTC.

The rearrangement joins TRBV27 to TRBJ2-7, with D possibly TRBD2 on 6 matching bases. The CDR3 extends over 14 amino acids. Germline assignment: CDR1 MNHEY and CDR2 SMNVEV (reference sequence). Trimming took off 6 bases at V and 4 bases at J, with 16 bases between the two ends. CDR3 sequence (DNA): TGTGCCAGCAGCCAGCGGGTGAGTGGTTACGAGCAGTACTTC. This codes for CASSQRVSGYEQYF.

The gene calls are TRBV4-3 and TRBJ2-7, with D tentatively TRBD1 (6 bases). The CDR3 is made up of 17 amino acids. Trimming pared 0 bases from V and 0 bases from J, leaving 15 bases between. The germline V gene has CDR1 LGHNA and CDR2 YSLEER. CDR3: CASSQDSTGTSSYEQYF. CDR3 nucleotide sequence: TGCGCCAGCAGCCAAGATAGTACAGGGACAAGCTCCTACGAGCAGTACTTC.

This clonotype appeared a few times. The chain joins TRBV6-1 to TRBJ1-3; TRBD1 might be the D (6 bases). The CDR3 is made up of 15 amino acids. Deletions cut 6 bases from V and 0 bases from J, with 12 bases between. Germline V gene sequence: CDR1 MNHNS, CDR2 SASEGT. CDR3 DNA: TGTGCCAGCAGGACCCACAGGGACTCTGGAAACACCATATATTTT. It codes for CASRTHRDSGNTIYF.

The rearrangement links TRBV20-1 to TRBJ2-7; D is ambiguous. Germline CDR1 reads DFQATT; CDR2 reads SNEGSKA (reference sequence). CDR3 size: 13 residues. The V end was cut by 1 base, the J end by 4 bases, with 11 bases between. The CDR3 region is CSARGVGKYEQYF. The DNA of the CDR3 is TGCAGTGCTAGAGGTGTTGGGAAGTACGAGCAGTACTTC.

This clonotype was found a few times. The rearrangement uses TRBV5-5 and TRBJ1-2; no clear D gene. Between the trimmed V and J ends, which lost 0 bases and 4 bases, there was a span of 10 bases. This CDR3 region has 14 residues. CDR1 SGHKS and CDR2 YYEKEE come from the germline V gene (reference sequence). The CDR3 DNA reads as TGTGCCAGCAGCTTGGGACGGATTCCCTATGGCTACACCTTC. It codes for CASSLGRIPYGYTF.

Ten or more counts support this clonotype. The V call is TRBV28, the J call TRBJ2-7; 8 bases map to TRBD1. Per germline, CDR1 MDHEN and CDR2 SYDVKM. Trimming removed 6 bases from V and 2 bases from J; junction bases left unmatched: 6. This CDR3 comprises 14 residues. As DNA, the CDR3 is TGTGCCAGCAGCCCTTGGACAGGGCCCTACGAGCAGTACTTC. This translates into CASSPWTGPYEQYF. Full variable domain (missing parts from reference TRBV28 and TRBJ2-7): DVKVTQSSRYLVKRTGEKVFLECVQDMDHENMFWYRQDPGLGLRLIYFSYDVKMKEKGDIPEGYSVSREKKERFSLILESASTNQTSMYLCASSPWTGPYEQYFGPGTRLTVT.

This clonotype showed up just a few times. The CDR3 sequence: CAIVDSSTDTQYF. Here the CDR3 DNA reads TGTGCCATCGTAGACAGTAGCACAGATACGCAGTATTTT. The chain joins TRBV6-1 to TRBJ2-3; D is possibly TRBD1 (5 bases). Trimming shortened V by 10 bases and J by 0 bases, and 11 bases separated the two germline ends. There are 13 residues in the CDR3. Per the germline V gene, CDR1 is MNHNS and CDR2 is SASEGT.

This clonotype was seen at least ten times. This chain joins TRBV20-1 and TRBJ1-5; the D is unclear. Germline V gives CDR1 DFQATT, CDR2 SNEGSKA (reference sequence). V shed 0 bases and J shed 5 bases, with 5 bases lying between them. The CDR3 covers 12 residues. The CDR3 sequence is CSARDYHQPQHF. CDR3 nucleotide sequence: TGCAGTGCTAGAGATTATCATCAGCCCCAGCATTTT.

This clonotype was detected only a few times. The chain has TRBV6-1 and TRBJ2-3; the D gene is possibly TRBD2 (6 bases). The ends were cut back, 8 bases at V and 4 bases at J, with 13 bases in the middle. The CDR3 is 13 residues long. Germline CDR1 MNHNS, CDR2 SASEGT. Here the CDR3 DNA reads TGTGCCAGCCAGGGACTGGCCCCAGATACGCAGTATTTT. Its protein product is CASQGLAPDTQYF.

The chain recombines TRBV7-2 with TRBJ2-5, with D perhaps matching TRBD1 or TRBD2 (7 bases each). This CDR3 region has 14 residues. V gave up 5 bases and J gave up 7 bases, with 17 bases separating them. The germline CDR1 and CDR2 sequences are SGHTA and FQGNSA. The chain's CDR3 is CASSPRQGGVTQYF. The CDR3 bases are TGTGCCAGCAGCCCCAGACAGGGAGGGGTGACCCAGTACTTC.

V and J are TRBV4-2 and TRBJ2-5, with 7 positions matching TRBD2. There are 14 residues in the CDR3. The germline V gene encodes CDR1 LGHNA and CDR2 YNFKEQ. V was pared by 4 bases and J by 5 bases, with 7 bases of the junction left unmatched. The CDR3 DNA reads TGTGCCAGCAGCCTACAACGTAGCGGGGAGACCCAGTACTTC. Translated: CASSLQRSGETQYF.

This chain links TRBV27 with TRBJ1-4, with D unclear. Trimming pared 5 bases from V and 3 bases from J, leaving 16 bases between. The CDR3 contains 16 residues. Germline CDR1 is MNHEY and CDR2 is SMNVEV (reference sequence). The CDR3 nucleotides read TGTGCCAGCAGTGGCCTTTTGCGAGGCGCTAATGAAAAACTGTTTTTT. Its protein product is CASSGLLRGANEKLFF.

This clonotype showed up many times. This chain connects TRBV5-1 to TRBJ2-5; 7 positions match TRBD2. Trimming at V came to 3 bases and at J to 2 bases, leaving 7 bases not matched to a gene. This CDR3 is built from 15 residues. The germline gives CDR1 SGHRS, CDR2 YFSETQ. CDR3: CASSWVAGPQETQYF. The DNA for the CDR3 is TGCGCCAGCAGCTGGGTAGCGGGCCCTCAAGAGACCCAGTACTTC.

This clonotype was recorded many times. The V and J genes are TRBV28 and TRBJ2-7; no reliable D call. The CDR3 spans 16 residues. The V and J ends lost 6 bases and 1 base respectively, with 19 bases between them. CDR1 is MDHEN, CDR2 SYDVKM, per germline. CDR3 sequence reads: CASSLHLDPGSYEQYF. CDR3 in DNA: TGTGCCAGCAGCCTACATCTGGACCCTGGGTCCTACGAGCAGTACTTC.